The present T cell receptor beta chain was sequenced within a study of blood T cell repertoires in COVID-19. CDR3 size: 15 residues. Germline V lookup: CDR1 SGHAT, CDR2 FQNNGV. Trimming at V came to 5 bases and at J to 4 bases, leaving 11 bases not matched to a gene. Per the study methods: Estimated nucleated cell counts came from reference gene primer amplification. Clones were read by immunoSEQ multiplex PCR, and TCRdb kept only the in-frame ones, dropping some. V and J calls and clone size are given by that table; D and trimming were obtained from the DNA. In the table there are tens of thousands of clones, 82% of which are singletons.

The sequenced sample was peripheral blood. The chain couples TRBV11-2 to TRBJ2-7; 7 positions match TRBD1. The TCR was taken from a woman aged 55-70 years with acute or convalescent COVID-19. CDR3 nucleotides: TGTGCCAGCAGCCCAGGGTGGACAGGTCAATACGAGCAGTACTTC. It is translated as CASSPGWTGQYEQYF.